This T cell receptor beta chain comes out of a study of CD8 T cell repertoires and HIV-1 epitope variants. The CDR3 loop spans 16 amino acids. With 3 bases clipped from V and 3 bases from J, the junction kept 5 bases outside the gene matches. The germline V gene has CDR1 WNHNN and CDR2 SYGVQD (reference sequence). Clones were sequenced by immunoSEQ multiplex PCR, and TCRdb holds only the in-frame ones, with some missing. The sample includes 4,000 to 6,000 clones, around three fifths seen only once; the top ten take approximately 45%. This clone was observed a handful of times. Its antigen is not identified.

The chain couples TRBV10-1 to TRBJ2-1, with 10 positions matching TRBD2. The sample taken for sequencing was cultured CD8+ T cells derived from PBMCs. This receptor was identified in a male donor with HIV. The CDR3 DNA reads as TGCGCCAGCAGTGATGGAGCGGGAGGGGACTACAATGAGCAGTTCTTC. This encodes CASSDGAGGDYNEQFF.